The entry below describes one T cell receptor (beta chain). These data belong to a study of blood T cell repertoires in COVID-19. Study-level information: Whether acute or convalescent, the COVID-19 samples came from the United States, Italy and Spain.

Per the original methods: Amplification of reference gene primers was used by the study to estimate nucleated cell counts. TCRdb's copy holds only in-frame clones and misses some; the assay was immunoSEQ multiplex PCR. D and trimming were read from the DNA, whereas the V and J calls and clone size are those reported in that table. This sample has 150,000 to 200,000 clones, with roughly 87% found just once. CDR3 length: 15 residues. Looked up from germline, CDR1 is SNHLY and CDR2 is FYNNEI. V lost 11 bases to trimming and J lost 5 bases; unmatched junction nucleotides: 12. The specimen was peripheral blood. The chain has TRBV2 and TRBJ2-2, with TRBD2 matching 9 bases. This receptor was taken from a man aged 18 to 30 who had recovered from COVID-19. The CDR3 is CASWLAGDQTGELFF. The CDR3 region has the DNA TGTGCCTCATGGTTAGCGGGAGACCAGACCGGGGAGCTGTTTTTT.